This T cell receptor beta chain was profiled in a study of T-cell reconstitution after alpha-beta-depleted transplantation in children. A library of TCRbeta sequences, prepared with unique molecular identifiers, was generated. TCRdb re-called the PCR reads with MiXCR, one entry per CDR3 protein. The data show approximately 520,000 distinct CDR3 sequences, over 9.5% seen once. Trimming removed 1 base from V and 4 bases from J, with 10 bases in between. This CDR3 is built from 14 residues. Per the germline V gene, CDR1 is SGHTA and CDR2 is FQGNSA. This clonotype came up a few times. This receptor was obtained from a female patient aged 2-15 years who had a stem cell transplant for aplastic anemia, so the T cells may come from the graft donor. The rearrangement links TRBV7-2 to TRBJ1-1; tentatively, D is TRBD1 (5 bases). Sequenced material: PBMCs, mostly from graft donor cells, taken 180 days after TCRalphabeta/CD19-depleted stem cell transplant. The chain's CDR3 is CASSLVGGSTEAFF. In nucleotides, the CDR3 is TGTGCCAGCAGCTTAGTTGGGGGAAGCACTGAAGCTTTCTTT.